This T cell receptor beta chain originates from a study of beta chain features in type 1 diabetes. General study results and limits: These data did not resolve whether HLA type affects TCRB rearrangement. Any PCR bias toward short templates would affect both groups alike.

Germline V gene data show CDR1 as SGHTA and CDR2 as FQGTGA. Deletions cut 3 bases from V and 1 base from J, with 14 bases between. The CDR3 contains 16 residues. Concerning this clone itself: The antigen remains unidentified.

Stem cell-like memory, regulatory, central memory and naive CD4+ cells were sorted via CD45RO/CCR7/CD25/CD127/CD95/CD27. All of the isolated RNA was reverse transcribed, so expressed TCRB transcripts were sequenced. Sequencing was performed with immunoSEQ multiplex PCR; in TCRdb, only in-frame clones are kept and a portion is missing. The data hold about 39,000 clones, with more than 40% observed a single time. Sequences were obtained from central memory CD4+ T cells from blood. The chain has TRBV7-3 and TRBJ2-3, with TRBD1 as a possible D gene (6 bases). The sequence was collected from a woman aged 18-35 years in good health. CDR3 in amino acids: CASSLVTGGGTDTQYF. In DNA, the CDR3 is TGTGCCAGCAGCTTGGTCACTGGGGGCGGCACAGATACGCAGTATTTT.